This T cell receptor beta chain emerged from a study of glioma-infiltrating T cells. The CDR3 totals 16 residues. The V and J ends lost 3 bases and 2 bases respectively, with 15 bases between them. CDR1 is KGHDR and CDR2 is SFDVKD in the germline V gene. Amplification of TCR alpha and beta CDR3 regions from RNA used iRepertoire nested multiplex PCR. TCRdb re-called the multiplex PCR reads through MiXCR, storing one row per CDR3 protein. The data show more than 350,000 distinct CDR3 sequences, 41% seen once. The J gene is TRBJ2-5, the V gene TRBV24-1; possibly TRBD1 or TRBD2 for D (5 bases each). The sequence was collected from a human donor with low-grade glioma or glioblastoma, undergoing nonglioma brain surgery, or in good health (not recorded which). The material sequenced was glioma tissue, nonneoplastic brain tissue, or PBMCs (not recorded which). The CDR3: CATSDPRGPFQETQYF. The CDR3 bases are TGTGCCACCAGTGATCCTCGGGGACCTTTTCAAGAGACCCAGTACTTC.